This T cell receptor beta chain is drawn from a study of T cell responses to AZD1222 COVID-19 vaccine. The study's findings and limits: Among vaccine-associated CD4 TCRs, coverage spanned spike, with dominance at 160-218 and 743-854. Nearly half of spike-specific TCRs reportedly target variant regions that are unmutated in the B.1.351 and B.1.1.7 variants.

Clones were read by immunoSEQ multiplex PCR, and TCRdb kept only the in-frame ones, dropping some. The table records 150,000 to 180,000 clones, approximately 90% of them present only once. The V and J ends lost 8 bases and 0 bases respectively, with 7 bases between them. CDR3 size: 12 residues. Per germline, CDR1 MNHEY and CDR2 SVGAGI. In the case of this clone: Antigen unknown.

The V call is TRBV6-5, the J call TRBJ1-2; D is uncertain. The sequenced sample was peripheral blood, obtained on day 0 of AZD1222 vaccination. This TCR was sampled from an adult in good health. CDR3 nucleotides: TGTGCCAGCTTCAGATCTAACTATGGCTACACCTTC. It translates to CASFRSNYGYTF.